This TCR beta chain was identified during a study of T cells in Graves' hyperthyroidism and ophthalmopathy. Amplified TCR beta CDR3 regions came from RNA transcripts. Researchers ran a first-round RT-PCR on the TCR CDR3 using the HTBI primer set. TCRdb re-analysed the multiplex PCR reads in MiXCR, keeping a single row per CDR3 protein. Among about 720,000 distinct CDR3 sequences listed, 18% were seen once. Drawn at first hyperthyroidism diagnosis, the blood sample preceded any ophthalmopathy symptoms. PBMCs came from over 8.5 ml fresh peripheral blood. Sequenced material: blood. The sequence derives from a woman between 50 and 59 years old with Graves' hyperthyroidism that later progressed to Graves' ophthalmopathy.

Here the CDR3 DNA reads TGTGCCACCAGTGATTTCGTCTCGGGGGTAGCGGGGAACACCGGGGAGCTGTTTTTT. This translates into CATSDFVSGVAGNTGELFF. The gene calls are TRBV24-1 and TRBJ2-2; 7 nucleotides line up with TRBD2. The CDR3 is made up of 19 amino acids. V lost 1 base and J lost 1; bases outside the gene matches: 11. The germline CDR1 and CDR2 sequences are KGHDR and SFDVKD.